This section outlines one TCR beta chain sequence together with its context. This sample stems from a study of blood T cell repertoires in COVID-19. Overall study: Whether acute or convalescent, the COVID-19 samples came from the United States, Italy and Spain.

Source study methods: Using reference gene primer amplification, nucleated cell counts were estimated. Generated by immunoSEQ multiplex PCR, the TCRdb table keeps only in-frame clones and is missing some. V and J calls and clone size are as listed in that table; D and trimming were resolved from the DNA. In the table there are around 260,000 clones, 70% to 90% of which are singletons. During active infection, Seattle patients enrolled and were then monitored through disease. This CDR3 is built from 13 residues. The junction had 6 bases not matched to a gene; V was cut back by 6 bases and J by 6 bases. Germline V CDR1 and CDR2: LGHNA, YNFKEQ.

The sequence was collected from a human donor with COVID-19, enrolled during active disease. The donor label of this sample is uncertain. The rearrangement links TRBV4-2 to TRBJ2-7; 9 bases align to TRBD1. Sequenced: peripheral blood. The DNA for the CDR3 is TGTGCCAGCAGTCGTACAGGGGGCGCCGAGCAGTACTTC. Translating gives CASSRTGGAEQYF.